Below are 9 T cell receptor beta chains sequenced from a single sample in a study of blood T cell repertoires in COVID-19. TCRdb's table, derived via immunoSEQ multiplex PCR, lists solely in-frame clones and lacks some. The sample includes approximately 11,000 clones, roughly 80% of them seen just once. The specimen was peripheral blood. Source of these receptors: a human donor in a cohort sampled during active COVID-19.

CDR3 in amino acids: CASRGLSTEAFF. Written as DNA, the CDR3 is TGTGCCAGCAGGGGTTTAAGTACTGAAGCTTTCTTT. V and J are TRBV19 and TRBJ1-1, with a possible D match to TRBD1 (6 bases). The CDR3 spans 12 residues. Trimming shortened V by 9 bases and J by 5 bases, and 13 bases separated the two germline ends. The germline V gene encodes CDR1 LNHDA and CDR2 SQIVND (reference sequence).

V and J are TRBV5-1 and TRBJ1-1; tentatively, D is TRBD1 (5 bases). CDR1 SGHRS and CDR2 YFSETQ come from the germline V gene. The CDR3 is made up of 16 amino acids. The ends were cut back, 0 bases at V and 0 bases at J, with 12 bases in the middle. CDR3 loop: CASSLAGGAMNTEAFF. DNA of the CDR3: TGCGCCAGCAGCTTGGCGGGCGGGGCCATGAACACTGAAGCTTTCTTT.

V usage is TRBV6-2 or TRBV6-3 and J usage is TRBJ1-2, with D unresolved. Germline CDR1 is MNHEY and CDR2 is SVGEGT. The length of the CDR3 is 14 residues. V lost 6 bases and J lost 0, with 11 bases in between. The CDR3 reads CASSPHNPNYGYTF. In DNA form, the CDR3 reads TGTGCCAGCAGCCCGCACAACCCTAACTATGGCTACACCTTC.

This clone has only one observation. The same CDR3 also results from other DNA sequences found in this sample. The V call is TRBV3-1 (or the pseudogene TRBV3-2), the J call TRBJ2-1, with 11 nucleotides matching TRBD2. The CDR3 loop spans 14 amino acids. Trimming removed 5 bases from V and 5 bases from J; junction bases left unmatched: 2. The germline CDR1 and CDR2 sequences are LGHDT and YNNKEL (reference sequence). CDR3 DNA: TGTGCCAGCAGCGTGACTAGCGGGAACAATGAGCAGTTCTTC. It codes for CASSVTSGNNEQFF.

This chain uses TRBV6-5 with TRBJ1-2; D is unclear. Germline CDR1 MNHEY, CDR2 SVGAGI. The CDR3 covers 13 residues. V lost 5 bases, J lost 2 bases, and 9 bases lay in between. The CDR3 spells CASSPGENYGYTF. The CDR3 DNA reads TGTGCCAGCAGTCCGGGAGAGAACTATGGCTACACCTTC.

The chain carries TRBV5-5 and TRBJ1-1; D ambiguous. CDR1 and CDR2 from the germline V gene are SGHKS and YYEKEE (reference sequence). The ends were cut back, 0 bases at V and 4 bases at J, with 10 bases in the middle. This CDR3 comprises 14 residues. In nucleotides, the CDR3 is TGTGCCAGCAGCTTGGATCCGCGGGGCACTGAAGCTTTCTTT. Encoded protein: CASSLDPRGTEAFF.

This chain connects TRBV18 to TRBJ2-1; tentative D call: TRBD1 (5 bases). From germline, CDR1 is KGHSH and CDR2 LQKENI. This CDR3 is built from 16 residues. V lost 2 bases and J 5 bases, leaving 16 bases between the germline ends. CDR3 DNA: TGTGCCAGCTCACCAATAGGACAACCGAGCCACAATGAGCAGTTCTTC. It is translated as CASSPIGQPSHNEQFF.

V gene TRBV6-5 combines with J gene TRBJ2-7; a weak D match, TRBD2 (6 bases). Germline CDR1 and CDR2: MNHEY and SVGAGI. V dropped 0 bases and J dropped 2 bases, with 14 bases sitting between them. The CDR3 contains 16 residues. This CDR3 reads CASSYSSVGLTYEQYF. CDR3 nucleotides: TGTGCCAGCAGTTACTCGTCGGTGGGACTCACCTACGAGCAGTACTTC.

The chain couples TRBV7-2 to TRBJ2-2; 11 bases are a match to TRBD2. V was pared by 1 base and J by 5 bases, with 0 bases of the junction left unmatched. The V gene's germline CDR1 is SGHTA and CDR2 FQGNSA. The CDR3 contains 15 residues. CDR3 in DNA: TGTGCCAGCAGCTTAGGACTAGCGGGGACCGGGGAGCTGTTTTTT. Residues: CASSLGLAGTGELFF.